The clone carrying this TCR beta chain was found once. Repertoires were generated with immunoSEQ multiplex PCR, while TCRdb's copy carries only in-frame clones and drops some. The repertoire holds under 65,000 clones, with more than 80% as singletons. These data originate in a study of blood T cell repertoires in COVID-19. This CDR3 is 15 amino acids long. Germline CDR1 is KGHDR and CDR2 is SFDVKD. Trimming took 8 bases from V and 2 from J, leaving 15 bases between them. V is TRBV24-1 and J is TRBJ1-5; possible D gene TRBD1, 6 bases. The sample consisted of peripheral blood. This TCR was recovered from a man aged 55 to 69 with COVID-19, enrolled during active disease. For the CDR3, the DNA is TGTGCCACCATGTGGACAGTAGTGGGCAATCAGCCCCAGCATTTT. It specifies CATMWTVVGNQPQHF.